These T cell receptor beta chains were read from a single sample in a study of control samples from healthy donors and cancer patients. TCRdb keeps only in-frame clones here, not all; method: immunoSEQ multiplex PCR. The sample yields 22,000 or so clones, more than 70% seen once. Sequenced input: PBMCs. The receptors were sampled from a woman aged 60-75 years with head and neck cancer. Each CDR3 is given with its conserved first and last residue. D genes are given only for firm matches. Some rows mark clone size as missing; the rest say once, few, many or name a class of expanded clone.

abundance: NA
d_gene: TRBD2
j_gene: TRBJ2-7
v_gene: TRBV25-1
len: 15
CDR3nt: TGTGCCAGCATATCAGGACTAGCGGGAGGCAACGAGCAGTACTTC
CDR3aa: CASISGLAGGNEQYF

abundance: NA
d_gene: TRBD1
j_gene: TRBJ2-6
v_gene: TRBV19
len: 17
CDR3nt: TGTGCCAGTAGTAACCGGGACAGGGGGCCTGGGGCCAACGTCCTGACTTTC
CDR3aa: CASSNRDRGPGANVLTF

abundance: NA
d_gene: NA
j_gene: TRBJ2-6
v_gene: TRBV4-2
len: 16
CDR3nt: TGTGCCAGCAGCCTTGAAATGAGCTCTGGGGCCAACGTCCTGACTTTC
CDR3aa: CASSLEMSSGANVLTF

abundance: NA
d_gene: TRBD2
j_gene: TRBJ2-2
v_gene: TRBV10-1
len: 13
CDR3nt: TGCGCCAGTAGCGGGAGGGCCGCCGGGGAGCTGTTTTTT
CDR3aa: CASSGRAAGELFF

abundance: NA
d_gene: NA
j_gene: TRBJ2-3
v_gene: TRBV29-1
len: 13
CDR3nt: TGCAGCGCTCGAGGGGCCTGGGCAGATACGCAGTATTTT
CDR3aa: CSARGAWADTQYF

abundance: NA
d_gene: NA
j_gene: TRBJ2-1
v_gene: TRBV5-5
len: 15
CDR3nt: TGTGCCAGCAGCCCTCAACAGGTGGAGTCTGATGAGCAGTTCTTC
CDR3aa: CASSPQQVESDEQFF

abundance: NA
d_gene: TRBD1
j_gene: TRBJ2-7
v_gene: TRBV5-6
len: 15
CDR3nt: TGTGCCAGCAGCCAACAGGGGGCCTCCTCCTACGAGCAGTACTTC
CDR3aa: CASSQQGASSYEQYF

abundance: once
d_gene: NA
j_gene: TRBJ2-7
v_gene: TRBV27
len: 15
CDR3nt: TGTGCCAGCAGTTTAGAGAGGGGCCTCACCTACGAGCAGTACTTC
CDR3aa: CASSLERGLTYEQYF

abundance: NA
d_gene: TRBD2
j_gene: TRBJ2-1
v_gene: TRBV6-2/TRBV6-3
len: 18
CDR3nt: TGTGCCAGCAGTTACTTGCCCGGGAGCGGGAGCTCCTACAATGAGCAGTTCTTC
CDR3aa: CASSYLPGSGSSYNEQFF

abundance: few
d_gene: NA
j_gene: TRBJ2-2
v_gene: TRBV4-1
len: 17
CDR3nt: TGCGCCAGCAGCCAAGGGTTCGGCCAGGGTGACACCGGGGAGCTGTTTTTT
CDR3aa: CASSQGFGQGDTGELFF

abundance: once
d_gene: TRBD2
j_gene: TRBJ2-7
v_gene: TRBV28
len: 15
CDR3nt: TGTGCCAGTTCCCAAGCGGGGGGAAAATCCTACGAGCAGTACTTC
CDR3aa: CASSQAGGKSYEQYF

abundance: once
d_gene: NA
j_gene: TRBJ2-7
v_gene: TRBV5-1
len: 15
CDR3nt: TGCGCCAGCAGCACCGGTAGCGCCAACTCCTACGAGCAGTACTTC
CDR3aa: CASSTGSANSYEQYF

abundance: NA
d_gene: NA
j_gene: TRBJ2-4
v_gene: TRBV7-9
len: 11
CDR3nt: TGTGCCAGCACCCAGAGGGACATTCAGTACTTC
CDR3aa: CASTQRDIQYF

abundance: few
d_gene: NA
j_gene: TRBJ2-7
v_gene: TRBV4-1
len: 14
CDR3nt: TGCGCCAGCAGCCAAATCGGACGCTCCTACGAGCAGTACTTC
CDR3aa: CASSQIGRSYEQYF

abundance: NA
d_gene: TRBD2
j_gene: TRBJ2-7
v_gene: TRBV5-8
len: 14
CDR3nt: TGTGCCAGCAGCTTGGGGCGGGGGAAGGGCGAGCAGTACTTC
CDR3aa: CASSLGRGKGEQYF

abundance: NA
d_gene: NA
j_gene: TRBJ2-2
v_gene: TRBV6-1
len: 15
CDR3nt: TGTGCCAGCAGTGAAGGGGGCTTGGGCACCGGGGAGCTGTTTTTT
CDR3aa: CASSEGGLGTGELFF

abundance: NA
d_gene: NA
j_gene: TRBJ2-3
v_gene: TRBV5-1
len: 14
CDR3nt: TGCGCCAGCAGCTTCAGTGGGGTCACAGATACGCAGTATTTT
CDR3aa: CASSFSGVTDTQYF

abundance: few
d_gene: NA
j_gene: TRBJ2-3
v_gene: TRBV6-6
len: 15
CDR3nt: TGTGCCAGCAGTTACTCGGGGGTTAGGTCAGATACGCAGTATTTT
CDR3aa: CASSYSGVRSDTQYF

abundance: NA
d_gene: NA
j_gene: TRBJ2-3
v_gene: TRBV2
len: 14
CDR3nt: TGTGCCAGCAGTGTTCAGGGTAGCACAGATACGCAGTATTTT
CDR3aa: CASSVQGSTDTQYF

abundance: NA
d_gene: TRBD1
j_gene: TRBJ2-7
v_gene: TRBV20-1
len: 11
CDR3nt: TGCAGTGCGCGACAGGGCTACGAGCAGTACTTC
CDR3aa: CSARQGYEQYF

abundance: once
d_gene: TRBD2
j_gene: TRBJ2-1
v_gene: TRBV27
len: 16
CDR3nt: TGTGCCAGCAGTCCCCTAGCGGGAGGGACCTACAATGAGCAGTTCTTC
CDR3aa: CASSPLAGGTYNEQFF

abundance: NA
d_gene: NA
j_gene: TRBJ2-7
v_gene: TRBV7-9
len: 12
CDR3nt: TGTGCCAGCAGTTTCGCCGGGGGCGAGCAGTACTTC
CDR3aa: CASSFAGGEQYF

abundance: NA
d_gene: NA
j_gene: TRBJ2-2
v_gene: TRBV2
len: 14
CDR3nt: TGTGCCAGCAGTGACAGGGTGAGCACCGGGGAGCTGTTTTTT
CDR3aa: CASSDRVSTGELFF

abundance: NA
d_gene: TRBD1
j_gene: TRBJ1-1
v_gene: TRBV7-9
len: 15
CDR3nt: TGTGCCAGCAGCTCTCGAGGGACAGGGGGAGGTGAAGCTTTCTTT
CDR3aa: CASSSRGTGGGEAFF

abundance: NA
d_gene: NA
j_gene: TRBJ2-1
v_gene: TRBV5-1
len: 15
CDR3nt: TGCGCCAGCAGCTTGGGGCAGGCAACCTACAATGAGCAGTTCTTC
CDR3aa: CASSLGQATYNEQFF

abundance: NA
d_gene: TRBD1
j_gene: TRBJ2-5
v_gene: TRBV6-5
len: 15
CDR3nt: TGTGCCAGCAGTTACGCACAGGGGAGTATAGAGACCCAGTACTTC
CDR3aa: CASSYAQGSIETQYF

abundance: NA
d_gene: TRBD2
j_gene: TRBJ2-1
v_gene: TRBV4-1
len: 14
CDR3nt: TGCGCCAGCAGGCCTGGGGCGGGAGTTAATGAGCAGTTCTTC
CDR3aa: CASRPGAGVNEQFF

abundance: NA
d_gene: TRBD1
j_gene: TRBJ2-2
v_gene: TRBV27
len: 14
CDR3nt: TGTGCCGGCAGGGGGACAGGGGGAACCGGGGAGCTGTTTTTT
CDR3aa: CAGRGTGGTGELFF

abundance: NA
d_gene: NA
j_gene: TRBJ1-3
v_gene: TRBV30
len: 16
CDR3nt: TGTGCCTGGAGTATGAGGGACCGCATCTCTGGAAACACCATATATTTT
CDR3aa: CAWSMRDRISGNTIYF

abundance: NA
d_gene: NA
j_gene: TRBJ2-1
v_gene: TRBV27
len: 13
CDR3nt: TGTGCCAGCAGTTTCCAGGGAAGCAATGAGCAGTTCTTC
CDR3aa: CASSFQGSNEQFF

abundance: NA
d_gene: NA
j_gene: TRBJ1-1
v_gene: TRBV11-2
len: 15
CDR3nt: TGTGCCAGCAGCTCTCAGAAGGTGGGGATCACTGAAGCTTTCTTT
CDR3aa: CASSSQKVGITEAFF

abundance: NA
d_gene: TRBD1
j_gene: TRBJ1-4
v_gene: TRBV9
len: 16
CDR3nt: TGTGCCAGCAGCATAGCCGGGACAGGGGTTAATGAAAAACTGTTTTTT
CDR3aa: CASSIAGTGVNEKLFF

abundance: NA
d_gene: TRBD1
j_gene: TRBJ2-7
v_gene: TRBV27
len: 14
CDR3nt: TGTGCCAGCAGTTTATGGGCAGGGGGCGACGAGCAGTACTTC
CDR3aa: CASSLWAGGDEQYF

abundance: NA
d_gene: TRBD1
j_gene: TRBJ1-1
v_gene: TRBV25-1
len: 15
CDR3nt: TGTGCCAGCAGTGATACCCAGGGGGATGGAACTGAAGCTTTCTTT
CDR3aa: CASSDTQGDGTEAFF

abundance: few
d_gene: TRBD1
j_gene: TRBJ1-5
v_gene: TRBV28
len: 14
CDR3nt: TGTGCCAGCACGGGACAGCCAAGCAATCAGCCCCAGCATTTT
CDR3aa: CASTGQPSNQPQHF

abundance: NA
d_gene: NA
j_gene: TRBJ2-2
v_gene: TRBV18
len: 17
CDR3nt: TGTGCCAGCTCACCACCGGGACGGAGAACGAACACCGGGGAGCTGTTTTTT
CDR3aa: CASSPPGRRTNTGELFF

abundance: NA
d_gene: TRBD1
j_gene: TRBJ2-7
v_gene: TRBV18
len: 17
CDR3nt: TGTGCCAGCTCACCTCCCGACAGGGCCATTCCGATGGTCGAGCAGTACTTC
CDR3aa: CASSPPDRAIPMVEQYF

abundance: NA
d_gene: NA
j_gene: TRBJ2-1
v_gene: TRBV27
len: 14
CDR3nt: TGTGCCAGCAGTTTATTGGGTCTCTCGGGTGAGCAGTTCTTC
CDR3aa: CASSLLGLSGEQFF

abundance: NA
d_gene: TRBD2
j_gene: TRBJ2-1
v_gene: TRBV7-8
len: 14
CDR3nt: TGTGCCAGCACCCAGCTCGGGCGGGGGAATGAGCAGTTCTTC
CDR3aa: CASTQLGRGNEQFF

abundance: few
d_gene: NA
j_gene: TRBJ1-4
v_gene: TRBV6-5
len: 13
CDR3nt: TGCGCCCAACCTCCCGGGACACAAGAAAAACTGTTTTTT
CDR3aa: CAQPPGTQEKLFF